Below, 11 T cell receptor beta chains from the same sample are listed, as sequenced in a study of blood T cell repertoires in COVID-19. Sequencing was performed with immunoSEQ multiplex PCR; in TCRdb, only in-frame clones are kept and a portion is missing. The table lists about 260,000 clones, about nine tenths of them singletons. The sample taken for sequencing was peripheral blood. The receptor set was obtained from a man aged 35 to 55 who had recovered from COVID-19.

V and J are TRBV21-1 and TRBJ2-1; TRBD2 reflects the table's D call only, with no check against the DNA. TRBV21-1 is tagged as a pseudogene. The CDR3 covers 14 residues. DNA for the CDR3: TGTGCCAGCAGCAACTCCTCGGGTTATAATGAGCAGTTCTTC. Translation gives CASSNSSGYNEQFF.

This clone was detected only once. The chain employs TRBV23-1 and TRBJ2-3; 9 nucleotides agree with TRBD2. TRBV23-1 is known as an ORF, though its function is uncertain. CDR3 length: 18 residues. V was pared by 7 bases and J by 4 bases, with 18 bases of the junction left unmatched. CDR3: CASTPLVAGDGCADTQYF. The CDR3 DNA reads TGCGCCAGCACCCCCCTGGTAGCGGGAGACGGATGCGCAGATACGCAGTATTTT.

This chain connects TRBV14 to TRBJ2-7; tentative D call: TRBD1 (6 bases). Deletions cut 7 bases from V and 6 bases from J, with 19 bases between. The germline gives CDR1 SGHDN, CDR2 FVKESK. CDR3 size: 14 residues. The CDR3 region is CASKRYREIGEQYF. CDR3 in DNA: TGTGCCAGCAAACGATACAGGGAGATAGGCGAGCAGTACTTC.

V usage is TRBV7-6 and J usage is TRBJ2-7; maybe TRBD1 (5 bases). CDR1 and CDR2 (germline): SGHVS, FNYEAQ. Trimming pared 2 bases from V and 5 bases from J, leaving 13 bases between. This CDR3 spans 14 amino acids. The CDR3 spells CASSLLAGWNEQYF. Written as DNA, the CDR3 is TGTGCCAGCAGCTTACTGGCAGGGTGGAACGAGCAGTACTTC.

The chain is built from TRBV7-2 and TRBJ2-1; TRBD2 aligns across 8 bases. V lost 6 bases and J lost 8; bases outside the gene matches: 6. CDR3 length: 13 amino acids. Germline values: CDR1 SGHTA, CDR2 FQGNSA. The CDR3 reads CASSPGGAYEQFF. The CDR3 DNA follows: TGTGCCAGCAGTCCCGGGGGGGCCTATGAGCAGTTCTTC. Complete variable domain (other parts from reference TRBV7-2 and TRBJ2-1): GAGVSQSPSNKVTEKGKDVELRCDPISGHTALYWYRQSLGQGLEFLIYFQGNSAPDKSGLPSDRFSAERTGGSVSTLTIQRTQQEDSAVYLCASSPGGAYEQFFGPGTRLTVL.

The V and J genes are TRBV7-2 and TRBJ2-1; the match to TRBD2 covers 9 bases. The J segment lost 6 bases and the V segment lost 0 bases, leaving 6 bases of the junction unmatched. Looked up from germline, CDR1 is SGHTA and CDR2 is FQGNSA. This CDR3 spans 16 amino acids. DNA of the CDR3: TGTGCCAGCAGCTTAGCGGGCGGGAGGGCCTTCAATGAGCAGTTCTTC. The encoded protein is CASSLAGGRAFNEQFF.

The V call is TRBV6-5, the J call TRBJ1-6; D gene unclear. Trimming took off 2 bases at V and 7 bases at J, with 15 bases between the two ends. Germline CDR1 and CDR2: MNHEY and SVGAGI. The CDR3 extends over 16 amino acids. CDR3 loop: CASSYEGPMSNSPLHF. The CDR3 region has the DNA TGTGCCAGCAGTTACGAGGGCCCTATGTCGAATTCACCCCTCCACTTT.

This chain uses TRBV10-3 with TRBJ1-5; maybe TRBD1 (5 bases). CDR3 length: 13 amino acids. V was pared by 10 bases and J by 3 bases, with 13 bases between. CDR1 ENHRY and CDR2 SYGVKD come from the germline V gene. CDR3 in DNA: TGTGCCACCAGAGGGGCTTCCAATCAGCCCCAGCATTTT. It codes for CATRGASNQPQHF.

This chain connects TRBV27 to TRBJ1-2; 12 nucleotides align to TRBD1. The CDR3 contains 17 residues. The V gene end was trimmed by 4 bases and the J gene end by 8 bases; junction bases not matched to a gene: 14. Per the germline V gene, CDR1 is MNHEY and CDR2 is SMNVEV (reference sequence). CDR3 sequence reads: CASSSSGTGGRMRGYTF. The CDR3 nucleotides are TGTGCCAGCAGTTCTTCCGGGACAGGGGGCCGAATGCGAGGCTACACCTTC.

The chain recombines TRBV6-5 with TRBJ1-2; D unclear. The germline V gene encodes CDR1 MNHEY and CDR2 SVGAGI. This CDR3 spans 16 amino acids. The V gene lost 4 bases and the J gene lost 1 base, with 16 bases spanning the gap. The CDR3 is CASSSPYTGSNYGYTF. The CDR3 bases are TGTGCCAGCAGTTCCCCCTATACGGGGAGTAACTATGGCTACACCTTC.

The chain links TRBV5-1 to TRBJ2-2; D perhaps matches TRBD1 (6 bases). CDR3 length equals 18 residues. The V end lost 0 bases, the J end lost 3 bases, and 18 bases lay between the germline ends. Germline loops: CDR1 SGHRS, CDR2 YFSETQ. CDR3 loop: CASSLAYSANRDTGELFF. CDR3 coding DNA: TGCGCCAGCAGCTTGGCCTATTCAGCGAACAGGGACACCGGGGAGCTGTTTTTT.